The next 28 T cell receptor beta chains were all read from a single sample in a study of T cells in Graves' hyperthyroidism and ophthalmopathy. RNA transcripts were the template for amplifying TCR beta CDR3 regions. HTBI primers were used for first-round RT-PCR of the TCR CDR3. TCRdb redid the calling of the multiplex PCR reads with MiXCR, one entry per CDR3 protein. The repertoire has hundreds of thousands of distinct CDR3 sequences, approximately 14% of them found once; the top ten carry around an eighth. Sample: blood. These receptors were obtained from a woman in her fifties or sixties with Graves' ophthalmopathy.

On this clonotype itself: A read error may explain this, as a much larger clone is one base away. V is TRBV18 and J is TRBJ2-7; the match to TRBD1 covers 12 bases. Germline CDR1 reads KGHSH; CDR2 reads LQKENI. The CDR3 consists of 17 residues. CDR3 protein: CVSSSLKTGTGGHEQYF. CDR3 bases: TGTGTCAGCTCATCCCTGAAGACCGGGACAGGGGGCCACGAGCAGTACTTC.

This clonotype was seen repeatedly, ten times or more. This chain uses TRBV7-2 with TRBJ2-1; maybe TRBD2 (6 bases). Trimming removed 3 bases from V and 9 bases from J, with 18 bases in between. This CDR3 spans 15 amino acids. In germline, CDR1 is SGHTA, CDR2 FQGNSA. The CDR3 sequence is CASSFGGLGLAEQFF. Here the CDR3 DNA reads TGTGCCAGCAGCTTCGGAGGGCTGGGACTCGCTGAGCAGTTCTTC.

This clonotype occurred a few times. Just one base apart from a much larger clone, this may be a read error. The rearrangement links TRBV20-1 to TRBJ1-5; D possibly corresponds to TRBD1 (6 bases). CDR1 is DFQATT and CDR2 is SNEGSKA in the germline V gene (reference sequence). V lost 4 bases, J lost 3 bases, and 19 bases lay in between. The CDR3 is 16 residues long. The CDR3 DNA sequence: TGCAGTGCTACTGGATACAGGGTGCTGAACAATCAGCCCCAGCATTTT. Translating gives CSATGYRVLNNQPQHF.

This clonotype appeared many times. V is TRBV3-1 and J is TRBJ1-1; D is unclear. The length of the CDR3 is 15 residues. In germline, CDR1 is LGHDT, CDR2 YNNKEL (reference sequence). V lost 2 bases and J 1 base, leaving 11 bases between the germline ends. The CDR3 here is CASSQSPGWNTEAFF. DNA of the CDR3: TGTGCCAGCAGCCAATCTCCGGGGTGGAACACTGAAGCTTTCTTT.

The table lists this clonotype with many counts. V usage is TRBV11-3 and J usage is TRBJ2-3; 8 bases match TRBD2. Losses at the gene ends were 5 bases for V and 0 bases for J; bases not matched to a gene: 13. The CDR3 spans 18 residues. The germline V gene encodes CDR1 SGHNT and CDR2 YENEEA. CDR3 nucleotide sequence: TGTGCCAGCAGCCGACGGCTAGCGGGCAGCGCTAGCACAGATACGCAGTATTTT. It encodes CASSRRLAGSASTDTQYF.

V is TRBV20-1 and J is TRBJ2-7, with 9 nucleotides matching TRBD2. This CDR3 has 15 residues. The germline gives CDR1 DFQATT, CDR2 SNEGSKA (reference sequence). V trimming: 3 bases; J trimming: 2 bases; junction bases outside the gene matches: 8. The CDR3 is CSASLLAGRTYEQYF. The CDR3, as DNA: TGCAGTGCTAGTTTGCTAGCGGGAAGGACCTACGAGCAGTACTTC.

At least ten counts were recorded for this clonotype. The chain combines TRBV6-2 or TRBV6-3 with TRBJ2-7, with D uncertain. CDR1 MNHEY and CDR2 SVGEGT come from the germline V gene. V dropped 2 bases and J dropped 3 bases, with 11 bases sitting between them. This CDR3 is built from 14 residues. CDR3 loop: CASSYGPERYEQYF. In nucleotides, the CDR3 is TGTGCCAGCAGTTACGGTCCGGAGCGCTACGAGCAGTACTTC.

In this sample, this clonotype turned up a few times. The chain couples TRBV7-2 to TRBJ2-1; 11 bases are shared with TRBD2. Germline lookup yields CDR1 SGHTA and CDR2 FQGNSA. The CDR3 sequence is 18 residues long. Trimming at V came to 2 bases and at J to 0 bases, leaving 6 bases not matched to a gene. The CDR3 region has the DNA TGTGCCAGCAGCTTAAGTTTTGGGACTAGCGGCTCCTACAATGAGCAGTTCTTC. Translated, it gives CASSLSFGTSGSYNEQFF.

This clonotype has at least ten counts. V usage is TRBV3-1 and J usage is TRBJ2-1, with 8 bases identical to TRBD1. Germline V CDR1 and CDR2: LGHDT, YNNKEL (reference sequence). V lost 1 base and J lost 5; bases outside the gene matches: 7. CDR3 length: 16 amino acids. This chain's CDR3 is CASSQGSDRADNEQFF. The CDR3 DNA is TGTGCCAGCAGCCAAGGGTCGGACAGGGCGGACAATGAGCAGTTCTTC.

This rearrangement joins TRBV25-1 to TRBJ2-2; TRBD2 agrees at 7 bases. J lost 6 bases, V lost 4 bases, and 11 bases had no gene match. In germline, CDR1 is MGHDK, CDR2 SYGVNS. CDR3 length: 16 residues. CDR3 sequence: CASSGGGARIPGELFF. In DNA form, the CDR3 reads TGTGCCAGCAGTGGGGGGGGTGCCCGGATCCCCGGGGAGCTGTTTTTT.

The chain is built from TRBV7-9 and TRBJ2-3, with D maybe TRBD2 (6 bases). Trimming cost V 4 bases and J 2 bases, with 25 bases left between them. The CDR3 covers 19 residues. Germline-derived CDR1 and CDR2 are SEHNR and FQNEAQ (reference sequence). The CDR3 here is CASSSTGLPGLRSTDTQYF. As DNA, the CDR3 is TGTGCCAGCAGCTCCACAGGTTTACCGGGACTCCGCTCCACAGATACGCAGTATTTT.

This clonotype was seen ten or more times. The V and J genes are TRBV5-4 and TRBJ2-2, with D perhaps TRBD1 (5 bases). Germline V lookup: CDR1 SGHNT, CDR2 YYREEE (reference sequence). V lost 4 bases and J 0 bases, leaving 10 bases between the germline ends. This CDR3 is 15 amino acids long. The CDR3 nucleotides read TGTGCCAGCAGCCAGACAGCTACGAACACCGGGGAGCTGTTTTTT. Translated: CASSQTATNTGELFF.

This clonotype was detected many times. The chain recombines TRBV27 with TRBJ1-2, with TRBD1 matching over 9 bases. Trimming removed 2 bases from V and 2 bases from J; junction bases left unmatched: 12. Germline V gene sequence: CDR1 MNHEY, CDR2 SMNVEV (reference sequence). The CDR3 loop spans 18 amino acids. The CDR3 here is CASSLLGNTGGGNYGYTF. CDR3 bases: TGTGCCAGCAGTTTACTGGGTAATACAGGGGGCGGAAACTATGGCTACACCTTC.

This clonotype was recorded many times. At one boundary the junction diverges from the germline segment, which might be a read error. This rearrangement joins TRBV5-6 to TRBJ1-5; D ambiguous. The CDR3 has 14 residues. Per germline, CDR1 SGHDT and CDR2 YYEEEE. The CDR3 DNA follows: TGTGCCAGCGGCTTGGCGAGGGCAGGTCAGCCCCAGCATTTT. Protein: CASGLARAGQPQHF.

This clonotype was counted once. The chain recombines TRBV20-1 with TRBJ2-6, with TRBD1 matching 10 bases. The CDR3 totals 18 residues. Trimming cost V 5 bases and J 2 bases; bases outside gene matches: 12. Germline CDR1 DFQATT, CDR2 SNEGSKA (reference sequence). Written as DNA, the CDR3 is TGCAGTGCTCCAGTCCCGGGACAGGGGATACCTGGGGCCAACGTCCTGACTTTC. Residues: CSAPVPGQGIPGANVLTF.

The rearrangement uses TRBV24-1 and TRBJ2-5; D possibly corresponds to TRBD2 (6 bases). The CDR3 runs to 14 residues. Germline CDR1 KGHDR, CDR2 SFDVKD. V lost 4 bases and J 4 bases, leaving 12 bases between the germline ends. DNA for the CDR3: TGTGCCACCAGTGACCCCGGGACTCCAGAGACCCAGTACTTC. It is translated as CATSDPGTPETQYF.

The table lists this clonotype with a few counts. The chain uses TRBV27 and TRBJ2-7, with 12 bases identical to TRBD1. The CDR3 sequence is 13 residues long. Per the germline V gene, CDR1 is MNHEY and CDR2 is SMNVEV (reference sequence). CDR3 sequence (DNA): TGTGTAACCGGGACAGGGGGCACTTACGAGCAGTACTTC. This gives the protein CVTGTGGTYEQYF.

This clonotype was seen at least ten times. The chain is built from TRBV5-1 and TRBJ2-7, with 9 nucleotides matching TRBD2. The germline CDR1 and CDR2 sequences are SGHRS and YFSETQ. The CDR3 is 16 residues long. The junction had 9 bases not matched to a gene; V was cut back by 0 bases and J by 5 bases. The CDR3 nucleotides are TGCGCCAGCAGCTTGGGAGCGGGAGGAATTTCCAACGAGCAGTACTTC. It yields the protein CASSLGAGGISNEQYF.

Only a few counts were recorded for this clonotype. This chain joins TRBV9 and TRBJ2-5; D not resolved. The CDR3 extends over 13 amino acids. The V and J ends lost 0 bases and 5 bases respectively, with 8 bases between them. Germline assignment: CDR1 SGDLS and CDR2 YYNGEE. CDR3 protein: CASSVELRETQYF. CDR3 bases: TGTGCCAGCAGCGTAGAATTACGGGAGACCCAGTACTTC.

The table lists this clonotype with many counts. The chain links TRBV20-1 to TRBJ1-2; D remains ambiguous. This CDR3 region has 12 residues. V lost 3 bases to trimming and J lost 4 bases, with 9 bases between them. Germline V gene sequence: CDR1 DFQATT, CDR2 SNEGSKA (reference sequence). The CDR3 region is CSASRLIYGYTF. The CDR3 DNA sequence: TGCAGTGCTAGTCGGCTGATCTATGGCTACACCTTC.

This clonotype was observed at least ten times. The CDR3 here is CASSWTSGRSYEQYF. CDR3 in DNA: TGTGCCAGCAGCTGGACTAGCGGGAGATCCTACGAGCAGTACTTC. V gene TRBV7-9 combines with J gene TRBJ2-7, with 13 nucleotides matching TRBD2. CDR3 length: 15 residues. The trim removed 4 bases at V and 1 base at J, leaving 1 base unmatched. Germline V CDR1 and CDR2: SEHNR, FQNEAQ (reference sequence).

Ten or more counts support this clonotype. This sequence joins TRBV6-2 or TRBV6-3 and TRBJ1-5; 8 bases match TRBD1. Germline-derived CDR1 and CDR2 are MNHEY and SVGEGT. The CDR3 is made up of 14 amino acids. Trimming took 5 bases from V and 6 from J; bases not matched to a gene: 6. CDR3 bases: TGTGCCAGCAGTGCAGGGGGCGCGGGTCAGCCCCAGCATTTT. Translated: CASSAGGAGQPQHF.

Concerning this clonotype itself: A much larger clonotype is one base distant, so this may be a read error. The CDR3 does not end in the conserved phenylalanine or tryptophan, so this is likely a read error. The V and J genes are TRBV5-1 and TRBJ1-1; the D gene is possibly TRBD1 (6 bases). The CDR3 extends over 15 amino acids. Trimming removed 2 bases at V and 5 bases at J, with 16 bases between. Germline-derived CDR1 and CDR2 are SGHRS and YFSETQ. CDR3 nucleotide sequence: TGCGCCAGCAGCTTACACCCAGTGGGACAAACTGAAGCTTTCCTT. It codes for CASSLHPVGQTEAFL.

The chain employs TRBV7-6 and TRBJ2-1; 9 bases match TRBD2. The germline CDR1 and CDR2 sequences are SGHVS and FNYEAQ. CDR3 size: 17 residues. V shed 1 base, J shed 5 bases, and the junction held 9 bases outside the gene matches. CDR3 region: CASSLVRSGRRDNEQFF. The DNA of the CDR3 is TGTGCCAGCAGCTTAGTGCGGAGCGGGAGGCGCGACAATGAGCAGTTCTTC. Full variable domain (rest looked up from reference TRBV7-6 and TRBJ2-1): GAGVSQSPRYKVTKRGQDVALRCDPISGHVSLYWYRQALGQGPEFLTYFNYEAQQDKSGLPNDRFSAERPEGSISTLTIQRTEQRDSAMYRCASSLVRSGRRDNEQFFGPGTRLTVL.

Concerning this clonotype: A much more abundant neighbour one base away suggests this may be a read error. The V and J genes are TRBV6-2 or TRBV6-3 and TRBJ1-2, with 7 positions matching TRBD1. The CDR3 extends over 13 amino acids. Germline V gene lookup returns CDR1 MNHEY and CDR2 SVGEGT. V trimming: 6 bases; J trimming: 4 bases; junction bases outside the gene matches: 5. CDR3 nucleotides: TGTGCCAGCAGCCAGGGACAGATCTATGGCTACACCTTC. Translating it yields CASSQGQIYGYTF.

This clonotype was seen at least ten times. The chain employs TRBV28 and TRBJ2-3; possibly TRBD1 for D (5 bases). The V gene's germline CDR1 is MDHEN and CDR2 SYDVKM. The germline V and J ends were trimmed by 1 base and 0 bases, with 14 bases remaining between them. The CDR3 runs 17 residues. The CDR3 DNA follows: TGTGCCAGCAGTTTATTACCCAACAGGCCCAGCACAGATACGCAGTATTTT. Protein product: CASSLLPNRPSTDTQYF.

This clonotype was recorded at least ten times. The CDR3 loop reads CSALPDRTNTEAFF. DNA of the CDR3: TGCAGTGCCCTCCCGGACAGAACCAACACTGAAGCTTTCTTT. The J gene is TRBJ1-1, the V gene TRBV20-1; D may be TRBD1 (6 bases). V was cut by 6 bases and J by 2 bases, with 16 bases left in between. The CDR3 runs 14 residues. Germline CDR1 DFQATT, CDR2 SNEGSKA (reference sequence).

In its sample, this clonotype was seen many times. The chain employs TRBV28 and TRBJ2-7, with D unclear. Between the trimmed V and J ends, which lost 4 bases and 4 bases, there was a span of 20 bases. Germline V CDR1 and CDR2: MDHEN, SYDVKM. This CDR3 is 16 amino acids long. CDR3 in amino acids: CASSSVSDYKRYEQYF. In nucleotides, the CDR3 is TGTGCCAGCAGTTCAGTCTCGGATTATAAGAGGTACGAGCAGTACTTC.